One sample yielded the 11 T cell receptor beta chains listed below, sequenced in a study of blood T cell repertoires in COVID-19. TCRdb's copy holds only in-frame clones and misses some; the assay was immunoSEQ multiplex PCR. The sample has 75,000 to 80,000 clones, roughly 90% seen once. The specimen was peripheral blood. These receptors all stem from a human donor in a cohort sampled during active COVID-19.

The J gene is TRBJ1-2, the V gene TRBV7-8, with TRBD1 matching over 9 bases. Germline V CDR1 and CDR2: SGHVS, FQNEAQ. V lost 3 bases and J lost 8; bases outside the gene matches: 7. The CDR3 is made up of 14 amino acids. The CDR3 loop reads CASSLKQGARGYTF. In DNA form, the CDR3 reads TGTGCCAGCAGCTTGAAACAGGGGGCGCGGGGCTACACCTTC.

This clone was seen a single time. V usage is TRBV7-9 and J usage is TRBJ2-3; 9 bases align to TRBD1. The CDR3 has 14 residues. With V trimmed by 7 bases and J by 0 bases, 2 bases remained unmatched. CDR1 and CDR2 (germline): SEHNR, FQNEAQ (reference sequence). The CDR3 reads CASTGTGSTDTQYF. DNA of the CDR3: TGTGCCAGCACCGGGACAGGGAGCACAGATACGCAGTATTTT.

The genes are TRBV11-3 and TRBJ2-3; 8 bases line up with TRBD2. V shed 5 bases, J shed 5 bases, and the junction held 6 bases outside the gene matches. The CDR3 covers 14 residues. Germline V gene lookup returns CDR1 SGHNT and CDR2 YENEEA. Written as DNA, the CDR3 is TGTGCCAGCAGCCCGGGAGGGGACCTAGATACGCAGTATTTT. It yields the protein CASSPGGDLDTQYF.

A few counts support this clone. The chain has TRBV6-6 and TRBJ1-2; possible D gene TRBD1, 5 bases. The CDR3 has 13 residues. V was clipped by 5 bases and J by 8 bases, with 15 bases between them. CDR1 is MNHNY and CDR2 is SVGAGI in the germline V gene (reference sequence). CDR3 residues: CASSPGREVGYTF. DNA for the CDR3: TGTGCCAGCAGTCCGGGCAGGGAGGTGGGCTACACCTTC.

V gene TRBV7-2 combines with J gene TRBJ1-2, with no clear D. Germline CDR1 is SGHTA and CDR2 is FQGNSA. V lost 3 bases, J lost 2 bases, and 7 bases lay in between. This CDR3 is 13 amino acids long. The CDR3 DNA reads TGTGCCAGCAGCTTGAGGGTAAACTATGGCTACACCTTC. Amino acids: CASSLRVNYGYTF.

The rearrangement joins TRBV2 to TRBJ2-3; D unresolved. This CDR3 region has 14 residues. CDR1 is SNHLY and CDR2 is FYNNEI in the germline V gene. Deletions cut 2 bases from V and 2 bases from J, with 8 bases between. The CDR3 nucleotides read TGTGCCAGCAGTGAATGGCTCGACACAGATACGCAGTATTTT. This encodes CASSEWLDTDTQYF.

The gene calls are TRBV10-3 and TRBJ2-7; 8 nucleotides align to TRBD2. The ends lost 5 bases at V and 5 bases at J; junction bases unmatched: 5. The CDR3 spans 13 residues. The germline V gene encodes CDR1 ENHRY and CDR2 SYGVKD. CDR3 sequence reads: CAISTGGVDEQYF. For the CDR3, the DNA is TGTGCCATCAGTACGGGGGGGGTAGACGAGCAGTACTTC.

The chain recombines TRBV18 with TRBJ1-1, with D perhaps matching TRBD1 (6 bases). This CDR3 is 15 amino acids long. CDR1 KGHSH and CDR2 LQKENI come from the germline V gene. V was shortened by 1 base and J by 6 bases, with 15 bases between the two germline ends. The CDR3 loop reads CASSPQGGRSAEAFF. The CDR3 DNA follows: TGTGCCAGCTCACCACAGGGGGGGCGCAGCGCTGAAGCTTTCTTT.

This chain joins TRBV6-1 and TRBJ1-2; D is ambiguous. Trimming pared 3 bases from V and 3 bases from J, leaving 8 bases between. The CDR3 is made up of 13 amino acids. Germline loops: CDR1 MNHNS, CDR2 SASEGT. CDR3 region: CASSDLGDYGYTF. The CDR3 DNA reads as TGTGCCAGCAGTGATCTCGGAGACTATGGCTACACCTTC.

The rearrangement uses TRBV10-3 and TRBJ2-7, with 7 bases identical to TRBD1. Per the germline V gene, CDR1 is ENHRY and CDR2 is SYGVKD. CDR3 length equals 13 residues. The V and J ends lost 11 bases and 2 bases, in that order; junction bases with no gene match: 9. The CDR3 sequence is CAGGTGATYEQYF. CDR3 in DNA: TGTGCCGGGGGAACAGGGGCTACCTACGAGCAGTACTTC.

This chain uses TRBV10-2 with TRBJ1-1, with a tentative D call TRBD1 (5 bases). Trimming removed 3 bases at V and 7 bases at J, with 15 bases between. The V gene's germline CDR1 is WSHSY and CDR2 SAAADI. The CDR3 extends over 14 amino acids. CDR3: CASSDRGSLGEAFF. The DNA for the CDR3 is TGCGCCAGCAGTGATAGGGGCTCATTGGGTGAAGCTTTCTTT.